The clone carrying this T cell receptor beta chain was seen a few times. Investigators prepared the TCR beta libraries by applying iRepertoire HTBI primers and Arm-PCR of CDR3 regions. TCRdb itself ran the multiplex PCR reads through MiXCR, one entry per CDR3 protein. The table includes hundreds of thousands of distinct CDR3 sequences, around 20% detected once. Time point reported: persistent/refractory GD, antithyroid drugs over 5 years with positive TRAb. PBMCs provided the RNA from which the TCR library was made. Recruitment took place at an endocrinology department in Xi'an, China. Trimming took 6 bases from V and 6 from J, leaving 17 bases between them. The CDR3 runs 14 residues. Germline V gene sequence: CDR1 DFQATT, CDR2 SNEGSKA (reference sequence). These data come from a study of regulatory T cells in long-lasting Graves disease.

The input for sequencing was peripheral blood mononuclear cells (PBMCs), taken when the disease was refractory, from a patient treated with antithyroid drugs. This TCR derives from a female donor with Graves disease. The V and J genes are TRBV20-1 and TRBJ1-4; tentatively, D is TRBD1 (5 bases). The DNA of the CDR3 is TGCAGTGCCCCTTTGGGGGTGGGGGATGAAAAACTGTTTTTT. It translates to CSAPLGVGDEKLFF.